These T cell receptor beta chains were read from a single sample in a study of blood T cells in healthy people across ages. In TCRdb, the 5' RACE reads were re-called with MiXCR into one record per CDR3 protein. The sample carries approximately 1,100,000 distinct CDR3 sequences, around 45% recorded once. Sequenced sample: blood. The source is a woman aged 55-69 years in good health. The CDR3 runs from the conserved cysteine through the conserved F or W. D genes are given only for firm matches. Rows give clone size only sometimes, using once, few, many, or a class for an expanded clone.

CDR3 DNA	CDR3 protein	V gene	D gene	J gene	clone size
TGCAGTGCGGACCCTCCGACGGACAAAGAGACCCAGTACTTC	CSADPPTDKETQYF	TRBV20-1	.	TRBJ2-5	few
TGTGCCAGCATCATGAACACTGAAGCTTTCTTT	CASIMNTEAFF	TRBV5-6	.	TRBJ1-1	.
TGCAGTGCTAGAGATCCCGCGGGAGGGGACTACGAGCAGTACTTC	CSARDPAGGDYEQYF	TRBV20-1	TRBD2	TRBJ2-7	few
TGTGCCAGCAGCTTGAGACAGGGCAGCTCTGGAAACACCATATATTTT	CASSLRQGSSGNTIYF	TRBV7-8	TRBD1	TRBJ1-3	once
TGCGCCAGCAGCCCCAGGGGGAGAAAACTGTTTTTT	CASSPRGRKLFF	TRBV5-1	TRBD1	TRBJ1-4	.
TGCAGCGTTTTATTCGGGAGGGATAACTACGAGCAGTACTTC	CSVLFGRDNYEQYF	TRBV29-1	TRBD2	TRBJ2-7	few
TGTGCCAGTCTCCTCAGGGCAAGGACTAGCGAGAGAGGCTACAATGAGCAGTTCTTC	CASLLRARTSERGYNEQFF	TRBV27	TRBD2	TRBJ2-1	.
TGTGCCAGCAGTTCCCAGGGGGGAGCTAACTATGGCTACACCTTC	CASSSQGGANYGYTF	TRBV27	TRBD1	TRBJ1-2	.
TGTGCCAGCAGTTACTCGGAATTGAACACCGGGGAGCTGTTTTTT	CASSYSELNTGELFF	TRBV6-5	.	TRBJ2-2	.
TGCAGTGCTAGAGTGTCAGCCAACTGTGGCTACACCTTC	CSARVSANCGYTF	TRBV20-1	.	TRBJ1-2	.
TGTGCCAGCAGTAGCACCCCGAACTATGGCTACACCTTC	CASSSTPNYGYTF	TRBV6-6	.	TRBJ1-2	.
TGTGCCGGCAGGGGAGGGGGGGTTTACGAGCAGTACTTC	CAGRGGGVYEQYF	TRBV6-5	.	TRBJ2-7	.
TGTGCCATCAGGTCTAGCGGGAGAACAGATACGCAGTATTTT	CAIRSSGRTDTQYF	TRBV10-3	TRBD2	TRBJ2-3	.
TGTGCCAGCAGCGGTAACTCCGGGGCACCAGAAGAGACCCAGTACTTC	CASSGNSGAPEETQYF	TRBV7-7	.	TRBJ2-5	few
TGCGCCAGCAGCTTGGTAGATTTCCTCTCGGGCGAGCAGTACTTC	CASSLVDFLSGEQYF	TRBV5-1	.	TRBJ2-7	.
TGTGCCAGCAGCAAAGCGGCCCCTGAACGCGATTGGAGGTCGGATACGCAGTATTTT	CASSKAAPERDWRSDTQYF	TRBV21-1	.	TRBJ2-3	few
TGTGCCAGCAGCTTAGGGGACGAGGCTAGCGGGTGGGGCTCCTACAATGAGCAGTTCTTC	CASSLGDEASGWGSYNEQFF	TRBV7-2	TRBD2	TRBJ2-1	.
TGTGCCAGCATCCCCCAGGCGGGGTGGGGCACAGATACGCAGTATTTT	CASIPQAGWGTDTQYF	TRBV28	.	TRBJ2-3	few
TGTGCCAGCAGCTTACCGGCCCAGGGGTTGGACACTGAAGCTTTCTTT	CASSLPAQGLDTEAFF	TRBV7-9	.	TRBJ1-1	few
TGTGCTAGCGAACCTTTGACTAGCGGGAGAGGCAATGAGCAGTTCTTC	CASEPLTSGRGNEQFF	TRBV2	TRBD2	TRBJ2-1	few
TGTGCCAGCAGCCGCAACGGCTATGGCTACACCTTC	CASSRNGYGYTF	TRBV12-3/TRBV12-4	.	TRBJ1-2	.
TGCGCCAGCAGCCTTCTAGGGACAGCCAAAAACATTCAGTACTTC	CASSLLGTAKNIQYF	TRBV4-1	.	TRBJ2-4	few
TGTGCCAGCAGCTTGACAGGGGGCGAGGGCGCTGAGCAGTTCTTC	CASSLTGGEGAEQFF	TRBV5-5	TRBD1	TRBJ2-1	.
TGTGCCAGCAGCGCCGGACGACCGGATACGCAGTATTTT	CASSAGRPDTQYF	TRBV9	.	TRBJ2-3	.
TGTGCCAGCAGCCAAGGGGGACAGGGGAAGCGAGAGCAGTACTTC	CASSQGGQGKREQYF	TRBV14	TRBD1	TRBJ2-5	.
TGTGCCTGCAGTTTATATCCGCTGGACAGTACATCCGAGCAGTACTTC	CACSLYPLDSTSEQYF	TRBV28	.	TRBJ2-7	.